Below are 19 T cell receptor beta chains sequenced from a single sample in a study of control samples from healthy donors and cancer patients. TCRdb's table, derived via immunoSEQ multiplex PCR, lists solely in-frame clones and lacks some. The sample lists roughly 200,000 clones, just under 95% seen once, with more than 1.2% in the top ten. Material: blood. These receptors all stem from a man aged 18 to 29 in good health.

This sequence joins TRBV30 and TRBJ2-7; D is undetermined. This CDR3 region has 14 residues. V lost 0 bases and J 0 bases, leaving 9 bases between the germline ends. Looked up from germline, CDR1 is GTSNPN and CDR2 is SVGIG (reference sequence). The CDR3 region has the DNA TGTGCCTGGAGTGTATACGGGTACTCCTACGAGCAGTACTTC. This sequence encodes CAWSVYGYSYEQYF.

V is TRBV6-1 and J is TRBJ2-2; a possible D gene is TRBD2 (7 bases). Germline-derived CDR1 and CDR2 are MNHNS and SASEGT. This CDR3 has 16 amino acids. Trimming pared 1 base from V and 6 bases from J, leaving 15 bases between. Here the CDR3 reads CASSEVGGRKAGELFF. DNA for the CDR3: TGTGCCAGCAGTGAAGTCGGGGGGCGTAAGGCCGGGGAGCTGTTTTTT.

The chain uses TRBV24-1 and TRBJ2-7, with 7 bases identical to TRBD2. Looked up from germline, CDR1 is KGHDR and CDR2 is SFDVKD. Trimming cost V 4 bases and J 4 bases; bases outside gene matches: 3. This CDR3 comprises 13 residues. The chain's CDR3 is CATSDRTSYEQYF. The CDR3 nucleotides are TGTGCCACCAGTGACCGGACTAGTTACGAGCAGTACTTC.

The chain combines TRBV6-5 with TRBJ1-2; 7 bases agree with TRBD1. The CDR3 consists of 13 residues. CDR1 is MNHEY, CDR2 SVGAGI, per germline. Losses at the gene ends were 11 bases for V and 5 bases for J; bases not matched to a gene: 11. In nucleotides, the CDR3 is TGTGCCCTAGGGGGCGCGGTCAATTATGGCTACACCTTC. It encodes CALGGAVNYGYTF.

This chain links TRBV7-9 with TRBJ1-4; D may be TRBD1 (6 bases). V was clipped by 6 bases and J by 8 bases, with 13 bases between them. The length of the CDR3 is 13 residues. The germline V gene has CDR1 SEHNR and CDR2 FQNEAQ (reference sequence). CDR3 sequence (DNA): TGTGCCAGCAGGGACAGAGATAGCGAAAAACTGTTTTTT. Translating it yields CASRDRDSEKLFF.

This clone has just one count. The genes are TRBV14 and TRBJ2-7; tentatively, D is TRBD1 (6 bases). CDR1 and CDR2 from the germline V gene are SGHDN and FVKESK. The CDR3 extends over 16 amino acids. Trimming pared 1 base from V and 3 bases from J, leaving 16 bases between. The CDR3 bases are TGTGCCAGCAGCCAAGGCGAGGGGGAGTCGTACTACGAGCAGTACTTC. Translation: CASSQGEGESYYEQYF.

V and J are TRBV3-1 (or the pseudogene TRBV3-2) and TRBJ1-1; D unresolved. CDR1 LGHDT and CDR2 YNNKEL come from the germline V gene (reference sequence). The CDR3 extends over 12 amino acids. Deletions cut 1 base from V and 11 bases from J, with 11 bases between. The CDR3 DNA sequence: TGTGCCAGCAGCCAAGGGCTGGGTGAGGCTTTCTTT. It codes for CASSQGLGEAFF.

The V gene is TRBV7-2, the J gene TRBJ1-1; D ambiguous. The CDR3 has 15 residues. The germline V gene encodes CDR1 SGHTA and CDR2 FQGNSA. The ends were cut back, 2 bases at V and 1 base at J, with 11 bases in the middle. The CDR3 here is CASSLMPPPNTEAFF. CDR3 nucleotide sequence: TGTGCCAGCAGCTTAATGCCCCCGCCGAACACTGAAGCTTTCTTT.

The DNA of the CDR3 is TGTGCCAGCAGTGATGGTCAGGGGGCTTTTCATCCCGGTTTGAGGTCGGCTTTCTTT. Its protein is CASSDGQGAFHPGLRSAFF. V usage is TRBV6-1 and J usage is TRBJ1-1; TRBD1 aligns across 8 bases. This CDR3 is built from 19 residues. Germline CDR1 MNHNS, CDR2 SASEGT. V shed 3 bases and J 11 bases; nucleotides not matched to a gene: 26.

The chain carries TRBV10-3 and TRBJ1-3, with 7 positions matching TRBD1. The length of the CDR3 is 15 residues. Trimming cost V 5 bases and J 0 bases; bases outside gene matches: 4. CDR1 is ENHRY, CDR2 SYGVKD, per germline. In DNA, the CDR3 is TGTGCCATCAGTTCCACAGGGGTCTCTGGAAACACCATATATTTT. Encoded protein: CAISSTGVSGNTIYF.

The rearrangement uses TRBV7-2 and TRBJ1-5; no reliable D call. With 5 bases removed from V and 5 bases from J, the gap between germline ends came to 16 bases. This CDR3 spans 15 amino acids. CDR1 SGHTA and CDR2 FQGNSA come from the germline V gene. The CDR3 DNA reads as TGTGCCAGCAGCCCCCGGACCCCCGGAGATCAGCCCCAGCATTTT. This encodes CASSPRTPGDQPQHF.

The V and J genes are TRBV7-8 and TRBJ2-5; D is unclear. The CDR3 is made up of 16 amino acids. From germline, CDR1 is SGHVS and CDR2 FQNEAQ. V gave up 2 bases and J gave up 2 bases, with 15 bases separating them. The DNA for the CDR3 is TGTGCCAGCAGCTTAAAATATTTTCACTCACAAGAGACCCAGTACTTC. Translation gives CASSLKYFHSQETQYF.

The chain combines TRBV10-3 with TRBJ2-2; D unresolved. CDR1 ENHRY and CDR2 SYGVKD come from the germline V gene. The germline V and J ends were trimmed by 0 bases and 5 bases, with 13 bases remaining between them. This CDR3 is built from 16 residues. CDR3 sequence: CAISESTRGLTGELFF. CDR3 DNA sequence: TGTGCCATCAGTGAGTCGACTCGTGGGCTTACCGGGGAGCTGTTTTTT.

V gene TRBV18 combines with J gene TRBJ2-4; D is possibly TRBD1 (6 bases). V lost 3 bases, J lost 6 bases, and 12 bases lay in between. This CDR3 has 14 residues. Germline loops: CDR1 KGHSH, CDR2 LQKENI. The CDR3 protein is CASSPTGFRNIQYF. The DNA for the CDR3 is TGTGCCAGCTCACCTACAGGGTTTCGAAACATTCAGTACTTC. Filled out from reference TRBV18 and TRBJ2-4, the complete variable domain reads NAGVMQNPRHLVRRRGQEARLRCSPMKGHSHVYWYRQLPEEGLKFMVYLQKENIIDESGMPKERFSAEFPKEGPSILRIQQVVRGDSAAYFCASSPTGFRNIQYFGAGTRLSVL.

The CDR3 region has the DNA TGTGCCAGCAGCTCGGCCGATCCAGGGGGCGGCAGGGGCTACACCTTC. Residues: CASSSADPGGGRGYTF. The gene calls are TRBV7-9 and TRBJ1-2; 8 positions match TRBD1. The CDR3 is 16 amino acids. CDR1 and CDR2 (germline): SEHNR, FQNEAQ (reference sequence). The V segment lost 4 bases and the J segment 8 bases; nucleotides outside the gene matches: 15.

The CDR3 sequence is CASSSGLAGGNTDTQYF. DNA of the CDR3: TGCGCCAGCAGCTCGGGACTAGCGGGGGGGAACACAGATACGCAGTATTTT. The genes are TRBV5-1 and TRBJ2-3, with 16 bases aligning to TRBD2. Per the germline V gene, CDR1 is SGHRS and CDR2 is YFSETQ. This CDR3 spans 17 amino acids. V lost 3 bases and J lost 2; bases outside the gene matches: 3.

In DNA, the CDR3 is TGCGCCAGCAGCTTGGTGCCAGGGGCGTACAATGAGCAGTTCTTC. It specifies CASSLVPGAYNEQFF. The V gene is TRBV5-1, the J gene TRBJ2-1; possible D gene TRBD1, 6 bases. The CDR3 is made up of 15 amino acids. Germline CDR1 SGHRS, CDR2 YFSETQ. Deletions cut 0 bases from V and 4 bases from J, with 11 bases between.

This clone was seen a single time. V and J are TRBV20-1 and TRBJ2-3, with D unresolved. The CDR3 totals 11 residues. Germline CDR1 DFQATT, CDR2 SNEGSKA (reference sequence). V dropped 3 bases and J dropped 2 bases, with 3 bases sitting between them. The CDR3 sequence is CSASLTDTQYF. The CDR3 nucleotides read TGCAGTGCTAGCCTCACAGATACGCAGTATTTT.

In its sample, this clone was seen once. This CDR3 is CAWSVKGYNSETQYF. In DNA, the CDR3 is TGTGCCTGGAGTGTAAAGGGTTACAATTCAGAGACCCAGTACTTC. V usage is TRBV30 and J usage is TRBJ2-5; D not resolved. The V and J ends lost 0 bases and 4 bases respectively, with 15 bases between them. The CDR3 contains 15 residues. CDR1 is GTSNPN, CDR2 SVGIG, per germline (reference sequence).